This TCR beta chain was retrieved from a study of metastatic and nonmetastatic thyroid tumors. Overall study: Blood and tumor or nodule tissue repertoires from malignant and benign thyroid patients were compared.

This clone was observed many times. All patients reached thyroid surgery having received no treatment beforehand. CDR1 DFQATT and CDR2 SNEGSKA come from the germline V gene (reference sequence). Trimming stripped 3 bases from V and 3 bases from J, with 13 bases between. The CDR3 runs to 14 residues. TCRdb re-processed the PCR reads through MiXCR. The table includes approximately 25,000 clones, roughly 17% detected once. The V and J genes are TRBV20-1 and TRBJ2-3, with D hard to call. The origin of this receptor is a male donor with papillary thyroid cancer or a benign thyroid nodule (not recorded which). Some clones in this sample may be carry-over from other donors' samples. The sequencing input was blood. CDR3: CSASRDTDTDTQYF. DNA for the CDR3: TGCAGTGCTAGCCGCGACACCGATACAGATACGCAGTATTTT.